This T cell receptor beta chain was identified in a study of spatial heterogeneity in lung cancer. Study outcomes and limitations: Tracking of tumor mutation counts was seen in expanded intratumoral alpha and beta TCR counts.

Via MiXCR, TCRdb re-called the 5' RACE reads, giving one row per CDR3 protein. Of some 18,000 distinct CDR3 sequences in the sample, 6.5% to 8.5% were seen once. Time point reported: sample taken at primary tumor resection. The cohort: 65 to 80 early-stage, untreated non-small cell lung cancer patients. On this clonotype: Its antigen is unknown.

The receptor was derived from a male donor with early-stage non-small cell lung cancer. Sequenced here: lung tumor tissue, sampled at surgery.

The CDR3 spells CAIKRTGGHTDTQYF. The CDR3 bases are TGTGCCATCAAACGGACAGGGGGTCACACAGATACGCAGTATTTT. This chain uses TRBV10-3 with TRBJ2-3; 10 nucleotides align to TRBD1. The junction had 6 bases not matched to a gene; V was cut back by 7 bases and J by 2 bases. Germline V lookup: CDR1 ENHRY, CDR2 SYGVKD. This CDR3 has 15 amino acids.